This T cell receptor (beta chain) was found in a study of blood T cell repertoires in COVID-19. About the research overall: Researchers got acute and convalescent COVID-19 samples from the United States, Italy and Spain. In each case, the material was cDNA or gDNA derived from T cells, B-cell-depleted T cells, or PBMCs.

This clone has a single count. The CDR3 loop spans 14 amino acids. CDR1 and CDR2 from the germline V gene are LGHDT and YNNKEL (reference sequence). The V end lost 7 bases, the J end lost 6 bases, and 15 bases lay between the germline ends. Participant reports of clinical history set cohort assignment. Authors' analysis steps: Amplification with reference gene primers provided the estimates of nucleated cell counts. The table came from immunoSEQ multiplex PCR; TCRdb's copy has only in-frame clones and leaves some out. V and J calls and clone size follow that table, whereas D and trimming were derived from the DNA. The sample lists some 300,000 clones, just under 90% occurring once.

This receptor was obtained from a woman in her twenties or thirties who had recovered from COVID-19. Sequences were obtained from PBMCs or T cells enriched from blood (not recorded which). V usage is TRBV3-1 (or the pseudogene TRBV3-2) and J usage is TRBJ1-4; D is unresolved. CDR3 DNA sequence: TGTGCCAGCACCCTGACGGGAAATTATGAAAAACTGTTTTTT. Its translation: CASTLTGNYEKLFF.